The 22 T cell receptor beta chains in this list originate from one sample, sequenced in a study of T-cell reconstitution after alpha-beta-depleted transplantation in children. Preparation of the TCRbeta library used unique molecular identifiers. From the PCR reads, TCRdb called clonotypes with MiXCR, one entry per CDR3 protein. The table shows around 420,000 distinct CDR3 sequences, with roughly 15% occurring only once. The sample in question was PBMCs, mostly from graft donor cells, obtained 360 days after TCRalphabeta/CD19-depleted stem cell transplant. These receptors all come from a boy in the first two years of life who had a stem cell transplant for Wiskott-Aldrich syndrome, so the T cells may come from the graft donor.

This chain joins TRBV18 and TRBJ2-2, with unresolved D. From germline, CDR1 is KGHSH and CDR2 LQKENI. The CDR3 has 15 amino acids. The V end lost 1 base, the J end lost 0 bases, and 6 bases lay between the germline ends. The CDR3, as DNA: TGTGCCAGCTCACCACAGCACTCGAACACCGGGGAGCTGTTTTTT. Protein product: CASSPQHSNTGELFF.

This clonotype was seen only a few times. The rearrangement uses TRBV10-3 and TRBJ2-1; 9 nucleotides match TRBD1. The germline V gene has CDR1 ENHRY and CDR2 SYGVKD. Trimming at V came to 2 bases and at J to 2 bases, leaving 4 bases not matched to a gene. There are 16 residues in the CDR3. The CDR3 DNA follows: TGTGCCATCAGTGAGGGACAGGGGTGGACCTACAATGAGCAGTTCTTC. The encoded protein is CAISEGQGWTYNEQFF.

This chain links TRBV27 with TRBJ1-5; D possibly corresponds to TRBD1 (6 bases). The CDR3 is made up of 15 amino acids. Trimming stripped 9 bases from V and 2 bases from J, with 17 bases between. Germline values: CDR1 MNHEY, CDR2 SMNVEV (reference sequence). The CDR3 protein is CASQRGGAGNQPQHF. CDR3 nucleotides: TGTGCCAGTCAAAGGGGGGGCGCCGGCAATCAGCCCCAGCATTTT.

This clonotype was observed at least ten times. The chain uses TRBV7-9 and TRBJ2-7; D is unresolved. CDR3 length: 14 residues. The germline V gene encodes CDR1 SEHNR and CDR2 FQNEAQ (reference sequence). V was pared by 0 bases and J by 2 bases, with 8 bases between. The CDR3: CASSLAGSPYEQYF. The CDR3 DNA sequence: TGTGCCAGCAGCTTAGCCGGGTCACCCTACGAGCAGTACTTC.

The V gene is TRBV7-9, the J gene TRBJ2-1; TRBD2 matches 11 bases. In germline, CDR1 is SEHNR, CDR2 FQNEAQ (reference sequence). The CDR3 is 16 residues long. V dropped 2 bases and J dropped 5; count of bases not matched to a gene: 5. CDR3 in amino acids: CASSLPTSGVNNEQFF. The CDR3, as DNA: TGTGCCAGCAGCTTACCGACTAGCGGGGTAAACAATGAGCAGTTCTTC.

The chain is built from TRBV6-5 and TRBJ2-7, with 9 bases matching TRBD1. The CDR3 runs to 15 residues. Trimming removed 1 base from V and 2 bases from J; junction bases left unmatched: 3. Germline loops: CDR1 MNHEY, CDR2 SVGAGI. The CDR3: CASSYYRGRTYEQYF. The CDR3 nucleotides are TGTGCCAGCAGTTACTACAGGGGGCGAACCTACGAGCAGTACTTC.

The V gene is TRBV18, the J gene TRBJ2-1; D is unclear. Germline V CDR1 and CDR2: KGHSH, LQKENI. V was clipped by 0 bases and J by 2 bases, with 5 bases between them. The CDR3 sequence is 14 residues long. DNA for the CDR3: TGTGCCAGCTCACCACCGGGTACCTACAATGAGCAGTTCTTC. Residues: CASSPPGTYNEQFF.

The rearrangement joins TRBV5-5 to TRBJ2-1, with 9 bases matching TRBD2. Germline values: CDR1 SGHKS, CDR2 YYEKEE (reference sequence). The CDR3 length is 16 residues. The junction had 10 bases not matched to a gene; V was cut back by 4 bases and J by 5 bases. The CDR3 sequence is CASSPGGLARDNEQFF. The CDR3 nucleotides read TGTGCCAGCAGCCCCGGGGGACTAGCTAGGGACAATGAGCAGTTCTTC.

This clonotype has only a few counts. The chain carries TRBV12-3 or TRBV12-4 and TRBJ2-2; D call uncertain. CDR3 size: 15 residues. Trimming shortened V by 3 bases and J by 4 bases, and 12 bases separated the two germline ends. CDR3 amino acids: CASSFTKSLTGELFF. In DNA form, the CDR3 reads TGTGCCAGCAGTTTCACCAAATCCCTCACCGGGGAGCTGTTTTTT.

This clonotype was counted between two and nine times. The chain uses TRBV3-1 and TRBJ1-1; 8 bases align to TRBD1. V lost 1 base and J lost 11; bases outside the gene matches: 6. Germline V gene data show CDR1 as LGHDT and CDR2 as YNNKEL (reference sequence). The CDR3 extends over 13 amino acids. The CDR3 DNA sequence: TGTGCCAGCAGCCAAGCCCGGACAGGGCCGGCTTTCTTT. It encodes CASSQARTGPAFF.

This clonotype was counted many times. The V gene is TRBV7-9, the J gene TRBJ2-2, with D possibly being TRBD1 (6 bases). CDR1 and CDR2 (germline): SEHNR, FQNEAQ (reference sequence). The CDR3 extends over 17 amino acids. V dropped 1 base and J dropped 4 bases, with 16 bases sitting between them. In DNA form, the CDR3 reads TGTGCCAGCAGCTTAGGGGACAAGTTCTTTGGCACCGGGGAGCTGTTTTTT. Residues: CASSLGDKFFGTGELFF.

The V call is TRBV20-1, the J call TRBJ2-5; 8 bases map to TRBD1. Germline V gene lookup returns CDR1 DFQATT and CDR2 SNEGSKA (reference sequence). There are 16 residues in the CDR3. The J segment lost 3 bases and the V segment lost 0 bases, leaving 9 bases of the junction unmatched. In nucleotides, the CDR3 is TGCAGTGCTAGAGACGCAGGGGGCACGGTGGAAGAGACCCAGTACTTC. It codes for CSARDAGGTVEETQYF.

CDR3 region: CASSLEPGGYTF. Written as DNA, the CDR3 is TGCGCCAGCAGCTTGGAGCCGGGCGGCTACACCTTC. The chain couples TRBV5-1 to TRBJ1-2; D is undetermined. The CDR3 has 12 residues. CDR1 and CDR2 from the germline V gene are SGHRS and YFSETQ. Deletions cut 0 bases from V and 8 bases from J, with 8 bases between. Variable domain in full (rest from reference TRBV5-1 and TRBJ1-2): KAGVTQTPRYLIKTRGQQVTLSCSPISGHRSVSWYQQTPGQGLQFLFEYFSETQRNKGNFPGRFSGRQFSNSRSEMNVSTLELGDSALYLCASSLEPGGYTFGSGTRLTVV.

This sequence joins TRBV20-1 and TRBJ2-5; TRBD2 might be the D (6 bases). With 3 bases removed from V and 5 bases from J, the gap between germline ends came to 13 bases. The CDR3 has 13 amino acids. Germline V gene sequence: CDR1 DFQATT, CDR2 SNEGSKA (reference sequence). CDR3 DNA: TGCAGTGCTAGGGGCGGGGCGCTCGAGACCCAGTACTTC. Translation: CSARGGALETQYF.

V and J are TRBV12-3 or TRBV12-4 and TRBJ2-7; TRBD2 matches at 14 bases. Losses at the gene ends were 0 bases for V and 2 bases for J; bases not matched to a gene: 9. This CDR3 comprises 19 residues. The CDR3 nucleotides read TGTGCCAGCAGTTTAGCCCCGGGACTAGCGGGAGCGGTCCCCTACGAGCAGTACTTC. The encoded protein is CASSLAPGLAGAVPYEQYF.

A few counts support this clonotype. This sequence joins TRBV7-9 and TRBJ1-6; D call uncertain. V lost 3 bases and J 3 bases, leaving 6 bases between the germline ends. The CDR3 has 14 amino acids. Germline V gene data show CDR1 as SEHNR and CDR2 as FQNEAQ (reference sequence). The CDR3 protein is CASSFTVYNSPLHF. CDR3 sequence (DNA): TGTGCCAGCAGCTTCACAGTCTATAATTCACCCCTCCACTTT.

This chain uses TRBV20-1 with TRBJ2-2; 11 bases line up with TRBD2. The CDR3 is made up of 15 amino acids. The trim removed 6 bases at V and 6 bases at J, leaving 9 bases unmatched. The germline V gene has CDR1 DFQATT and CDR2 SNEGSKA (reference sequence). CDR3 in amino acids: CSARRLAGGAGELFF. CDR3 nucleotides: TGCAGTGCGCGACGGCTAGCGGGAGGAGCCGGGGAGCTGTTTTTT.

The V gene is TRBV10-1, the J gene TRBJ2-7; TRBD1 agrees at 8 bases. The V gene's germline CDR1 is WNHNN and CDR2 SYGVQD (reference sequence). V shed 0 bases, J shed 5 bases, and the junction held 6 bases outside the gene matches. This CDR3 comprises 15 residues. The CDR3 loop reads CASSESLDRVDEQYF. DNA of the CDR3: TGCGCCAGCAGTGAGTCCCTGGACAGGGTGGACGAGCAGTACTTC.

The gene calls are TRBV20-1 and TRBJ2-2; the match to TRBD2 covers 9 bases. The CDR3 totals 13 residues. Germline V lookup: CDR1 DFQATT, CDR2 SNEGSKA (reference sequence). V was pared by 7 bases and J by 3 bases, with 3 bases of the junction left unmatched. The CDR3 bases are TGCAGTGTTGGCGGGGGGGACACCGGGGAGCTGTTTTTT. Protein sequence: CSVGGGDTGELFF.

Only a few counts were recorded for this clonotype. Here the CDR3 DNA reads TGTGCCTGGAGTGTATGGGGGAGATCGGCCTACAATGAGCAGTTCTTC. Residues: CAWSVWGRSAYNEQFF. V and J are TRBV30 and TRBJ2-1, with D perhaps assigned TRBD1 or TRBD2 (5 bases each). Trimming took 0 bases from V and 2 from J, leaving 14 bases between them. The CDR3 extends over 16 amino acids. Per the germline V gene, CDR1 is GTSNPN and CDR2 is SVGIG (reference sequence).

This clonotype has ten or more counts. The genes are TRBV7-8 and TRBJ2-3; the match to TRBD1 covers 9 bases. V lost 4 bases, J lost 3 bases, and 5 bases stayed unmatched. Per the germline V gene, CDR1 is SGHVS and CDR2 is FQNEAQ. The CDR3 is made up of 15 amino acids. CDR3 DNA: TGTGCCAGCAGCTGGCCGGGACAGGGTACAGATACGCAGTATTTT. This encodes CASSWPGQGTDTQYF.

Concerning this clonotype: A much more abundant neighbour one base away suggests this may be a read error. This chain uses TRBV5-1 with TRBJ2-3; TRBD1 might be the D (5 bases). CDR3 length equals 13 residues. Trimming took off 0 bases at V and 6 bases at J, with 8 bases between the two ends. Germline CDR1 is SGHRS and CDR2 is YFSETQ. The CDR3 sequence: CASSLARVDTQYF. The DNA for the CDR3 is TGCGCCAGCAGCTTGGCCAGGGTGGATACGCAGTATTTT.